The source of this T cell receptor (beta chain) is a study of cytomegalovirus exposure and HLA in healthy donors. Study-wide results and limits: It was confirmed in vitro that three of the CMV-associated chains were specific for CMV antigens. Usually a TCR sequence was rare, but some public TCRs were found in many donors. Cytomegalovirus-associated status was assigned to about 160 TCR beta chains.

About this clone itself: Its specificity is not known.

Sequenced by immunoSEQ multiplex PCR; TCRdb stores in-frame clones only, minus some. The table records over 150,000 clones, nearly 90% of them present only once. Input material: PBMCs. This clonotype was sampled from a man aged 18 to 35 in good health and CMV-seropositive.

For the CDR3, the DNA is TGCAGCGTTGAGTCCAGATCCTACAATGAGCAGTTCTTC. Its translation is CSVESRSYNEQFF. The genes are TRBV29-1 and TRBJ2-1; D uncertain. The CDR3 totals 13 residues. V was cut by 3 bases and J by 1 base, with 7 bases left in between. CDR1 SQVTM and CDR2 ANQGSEA come from the germline V gene.